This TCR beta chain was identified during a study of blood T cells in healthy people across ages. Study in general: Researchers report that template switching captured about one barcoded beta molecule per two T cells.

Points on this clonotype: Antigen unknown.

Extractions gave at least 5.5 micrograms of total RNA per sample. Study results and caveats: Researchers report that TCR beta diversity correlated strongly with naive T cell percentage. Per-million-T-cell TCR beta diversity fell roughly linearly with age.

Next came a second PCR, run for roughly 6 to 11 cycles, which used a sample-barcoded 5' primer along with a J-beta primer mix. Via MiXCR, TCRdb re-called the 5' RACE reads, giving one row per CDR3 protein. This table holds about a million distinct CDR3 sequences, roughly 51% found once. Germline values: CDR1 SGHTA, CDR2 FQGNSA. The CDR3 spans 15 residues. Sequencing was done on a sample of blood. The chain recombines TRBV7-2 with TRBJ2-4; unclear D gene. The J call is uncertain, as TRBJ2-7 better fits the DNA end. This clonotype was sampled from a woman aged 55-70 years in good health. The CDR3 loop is CASSFDPSRDYEQYF. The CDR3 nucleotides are TGTGCCAGCAGCTTCGACCCCAGTCGAGACTACGAGCAGTACTTC.